The rows below give T cell receptor beta chains drawn from one sample of a study of shared clonotypes between healthy human individuals. Libraries were prepared by immunoSEQ multiplex PCR; TCRdb keeps only in-frame clonotypes and omits some of them. This table holds more than 2,000,000 clones, just over 90% found once. The sample was naive CD4+ T cells sorted from blood. All receptors come from a man between 18 and 29 years old in good health. Each CDR3 is given with its conserved first and last residue.

>TRBV11-2
CASSLAGEVNTQYF
>TRBV6-1
CASTKPSSYEQYF
>TRBV7-2
CASSSSRDRNEQYF
>TRBV30
CAWARASGSTDTQYF
>TRBV6-5
CASRLTVSETQYF
>TRBV12-5
CASGLQGLAGGPPETQYF
>TRBV9
CASSATSGSTDTQYF
>TRBV11-2
CASSFTQSNTEAFF
>TRBV19
CASSIDGRGRAYSDEQFF
>TRBV18
CASSSSGQAGPGANVLTF
>TRBV7-9
CASSSLARNEQFF
>TRBV9
CASSVGGTRGNEKLFF
>TRBV6-6
CASSSGGWNQPQHF
>TRBV9
CASSNGPGTEAFF
>TRBV2
CASSDTREVSYGYTF
>TRBV30
CALNFPNYGYTF
>TRBV2
CASSLLSTPTYEQYF
>TRBV9
CASSESTGELFF
>TRBV7-9
CASRPITGYFSYEQYF
>TRBV7-9
CASALRQGVSYEQYF
>TRBV11-3
CASSLGSTLDEQFF
>TRBV18
CASSPTPDTQYEQYF
>TRBV28
CASSSSKQGVQFF
>TRBV30
CAWRGQFSSGNTIYF
>TRBV27
CASSLRQGNNYGYTF
>TRBV6-1
CASSERVQGAAGELFF
>TRBV4-1
CASSQDLSFGELFF
>TRBV2
CASSEGQGVTGELFF
>TRBV5-4
CASSSDRRNTEAFF
>TRBV19
CASSRDWTGLNTEAFF
>TRBV7-6
CASSPGTGGGNTIYF
>TRBV7-2
CASSAGQGIAEAFF
>TRBV6-6
CASSPWDGGEKLFF
>TRBV9
CASSVVTGGTEAFF
>TRBV13
CASSLLGNLYEQYF
>TRBV10-3
CAISENRITSGNTIYF
>TRBV2
CASQGPPRMAGYTF
>TRBV18
CASSPLASDETQYF
>TRBV5-6
CASSKDSSGIYGYTF
>TRBV14
CASSQILAGATDTQYF
>TRBV19
CATKEGPMNTEAFF
>TRBV5-1
CASSPVADTQYF
>TRBV9
CASSVAGTGINYNEQFF
>TRBV28
CASTTLLGGYEQYF
>TRBV28
CASSLGDRATNYGYTF
>TRBV11-2
CASRSLQGDGYEQYF
>TRBV29-1
CSVSSELGSGITDTQYF
>TRBV6-1
CASRRPDSPLHF
>TRBV27
CASSWADNSPLHF
>TRBV30
CAWRGQEGAFF
>TRBV5-1
CASSLTGLATDTQYF
>TRBV18
CASSPEDSGTEAFF
>TRBV2
CASIPEYRTSYEQYF
>TRBV6-5
CASSYVGRGIYNEQFF
>TRBV30
CAWGRYNSPLHF
>TRBV5-1
CASSLVAGGGETQYF
>TRBV27
CASSSGLAQEPDEQYF